The next 24 T cell receptor beta chains were all read from a single sample in a study of human T cells and chemical hapten exposure. Time point defined: patch test 1, 2 weeks after DPC sensitization. Indicated treatment: therapeutic diphenylcyclopropenone sensitization with weekly scalp DPC. TCRdb re-analysed the RACE reads in MiXCR, keeping a single row per CDR3 protein. Of roughly 180,000 distinct CDR3 sequences in the sample, 13% to 15% are singletons; the top ten hold 1.7%. The starting material was whole blood, obtained in connection with sensitization to the hapten diphenylcyclopropenone (DPC). All receptors come from a young woman with alopecia areata. Some clones in this sample may be carry-over from other donors' samples.

V usage is TRBV6-6 and J usage is TRBJ2-5; D possibly corresponds to TRBD2 (5 bases). Per germline, CDR1 MNHNY and CDR2 SVGAGI (reference sequence). The V end was cut by 0 bases, the J end by 4 bases, with 12 bases between. CDR3 length: 15 amino acids. CDR3 amino acids: CASSYSNGVRETQYF. The DNA of the CDR3 is TGTGCCAGCAGTTACTCAAACGGGGTGAGAGAGACCCAGTACTTC.

A remark on this clonotype: A read error is possible here, since a much larger clone lies one base away. The chain is built from TRBV6-2 or TRBV6-3 and TRBJ2-7; TRBD1 matches 12 bases. Germline CDR1 reads MNHEY; CDR2 reads SVGEGT. Trimming took 6 bases from V and 9 from J; bases not matched to a gene: 6. CDR3 size: 13 residues. The CDR3 region has the DNA TGTGCCAGCAGCCCCGGGACAGGGGGCGTGCAGTACTTC. Translation gives CASSPGTGGVQYF.

This clonotype occurred a few times. This chain connects TRBV29-1 to TRBJ1-1; D remains unclear. The germline CDR1 and CDR2 sequences are SQVTM and ANQGSEA. The CDR3 has 12 residues. As DNA, the CDR3 is TGCTGCCCCATCCTTATCGGTACTGAAGCTTTCTTT. This sequence encodes CCPILIGTEAFF.

The chain employs TRBV11-1 and TRBJ1-1; D is perhaps TRBD1 (5 bases). Germline loops: CDR1 SGHAT, CDR2 FQDESV (reference sequence). Trimming pared 2 bases from V and 6 bases from J, leaving 16 bases between. The CDR3 is made up of 15 amino acids. CDR3 in DNA: TGTGCCAGCAGCTTACGGCACGCGGGGACTGCTGAAGCTTTCTTT. Translated, it gives CASSLRHAGTAEAFF.

V and J are TRBV5-1 and TRBJ2-7; 7 bases line up with TRBD2. The germline CDR1 and CDR2 sequences are SGHRS and YFSETQ. CDR3 length equals 16 residues. J was trimmed by 3 bases and V by 2 bases; bases with no gene match: 11. CDR3 region: CASSFQGGSLDYEQYF. CDR3 bases: TGCGCCAGCAGCTTCCAGGGCGGGAGCTTAGACTACGAGCAGTACTTC. Full variable domain (rest looked up from reference TRBV5-1 and TRBJ2-7): KAGVTQTPRYLIKTRGQQVTLSCSPISGHRSVSWYQQTPGQGLQFLFEYFSETQRNKGNFPGRFSGRQFSNSRSEMNVSTLELGDSALYLCASSFQGGSLDYEQYFGPGTRLTVT.

This clonotype was seen a few times. The V gene is TRBV28, the J gene TRBJ1-3; D gene ambiguous. Trimming took 7 bases from V and 0 from J, leaving 16 bases between them. Germline lookup yields CDR1 MDHEN and CDR2 SYDVKM. The CDR3 is 16 amino acids. The CDR3 DNA is TGTGCCAGCACCCGGGTGGGGTCCATCTCTGGAAACACCATATATTTT. It codes for CASTRVGSISGNTIYF.

This clonotype was counted between two and nine times. The chain has TRBV6-5 and TRBJ1-2; weak D call: TRBD1 (5 bases). Germline values: CDR1 MNHEY, CDR2 SVGAGI. The CDR3 totals 13 residues. With 8 bases removed from V and 7 bases from J, the gap between germline ends came to 17 bases. The CDR3 DNA follows: TGTGCCAGCGGAGAGGGAGGGCAGGGTGGCTACACCTTC. It yields the protein CASGEGGQGGYTF.

The sample holds a few counts of this clonotype. V usage is TRBV11-2 and J usage is TRBJ2-3; TRBD1 aligns across 11 bases. There are 14 residues in the CDR3. From germline, CDR1 is SGHAT and CDR2 FQNNGV. V lost 6 bases to trimming and J lost 4 bases; unmatched junction nucleotides: 3. The CDR3 DNA reads as TGTGCCAGCAGACCGGGACAGGGGGCAGATACGCAGTATTTT. Translated, it gives CASRPGQGADTQYF.

This clonotype was counted many times. The V gene is TRBV6-1, the J gene TRBJ2-5; D is undetermined. The CDR3 spans 13 residues. Germline CDR1 reads MNHNS; CDR2 reads SASEGT. The germline V and J ends were trimmed by 2 bases and 6 bases, with 10 bases remaining between them. CDR3 protein: CASSELLRQTQYF. The DNA for the CDR3 is TGTGCCAGCAGTGAACTCCTAAGGCAGACCCAGTACTTC.

This clonotype was seen ten or more times. The chain links TRBV9 to TRBJ2-5; 8 bases are shared with TRBD2. The CDR3 sequence is 15 residues long. V shed 5 bases and J 2 bases; nucleotides not matched to a gene: 8. Germline V CDR1 and CDR2: SGDLS, YYNGEE. The CDR3 sequence is CASSSRGGSQETQYF. Here the CDR3 DNA reads TGTGCCAGCAGTTCCCGGGGGGGAAGTCAAGAGACCCAGTACTTC.

This clonotype has a handful of counts. The chain employs TRBV2 and TRBJ1-1; unclear D gene. This CDR3 contains 13 residues. CDR1 is SNHLY and CDR2 is FYNNEI in the germline V gene. Trimming left V 6 bases short and J 0 bases short, with 8 bases between. The CDR3 spells CASSAGLNTEAFF. CDR3 coding DNA: TGTGCCAGCAGCGCTGGATTGAACACTGAAGCTTTCTTT.

There are a few counts of this clonotype. V usage is TRBV12-3 or TRBV12-4 and J usage is TRBJ2-2; 9 nucleotides agree with TRBD2. V was pared by 6 bases and J by 4 bases, with 6 bases of the junction left unmatched. This CDR3 region has 15 residues. CDR3: CASRRLAEGTGELFF. The CDR3 bases are TGTGCCAGCAGGCGACTAGCGGAGGGCACCGGGGAGCTGTTTTTT.

This clonotype was observed at least ten times. The J gene is TRBJ2-5, the V gene TRBV20-1, with a possible D match to TRBD2 (5 bases). The CDR3 runs to 13 residues. V shed 5 bases and J shed 1 base, with 11 bases lying between them. Germline V gene lookup returns CDR1 DFQATT and CDR2 SNEGSKA (reference sequence). CDR3 loop: CSAYEGFQETQYF. CDR3 bases: TGCAGTGCTTACGAGGGCTTCCAAGAGACCCAGTACTTC.

The rearrangement uses TRBV9 and TRBJ2-1; D remains ambiguous. The CDR3 consists of 14 residues. Germline V CDR1 and CDR2: SGDLS, YYNGEE. V lost 3 bases and J lost 0, with 7 bases in between. The DNA of the CDR3 is TGTGCCAGCAGCGCCCGGCCCTCCTACAATGAGCAGTTCTTC. Residues: CASSARPSYNEQFF.

This chain joins TRBV6-1 and TRBJ2-6, with D perhaps TRBD1 (5 bases). Germline V gene data show CDR1 as MNHNS and CDR2 as SASEGT. V lost 7 bases to trimming and J lost 1 base, with 8 bases between them. The CDR3 extends over 14 amino acids. CDR3: CASNQGSGANVLTF. The CDR3 nucleotides read TGTGCCAGCAATCAGGGATCTGGGGCCAACGTCCTGACTTTC.

Only a few counts were recorded for this clonotype. The chain couples TRBV2 to TRBJ2-7; 7 bases fit TRBD2. The CDR3 consists of 15 residues. Trimming removed 1 base from V and 7 bases from J; junction bases left unmatched: 10. The germline gives CDR1 SNHLY, CDR2 FYNNEI. CDR3 bases: TGTGCCAGCAGTGAAGAGGCTAGCGGTCTAAGTGAGCAGTACTTC. Translation: CASSEEASGLSEQYF.

This clonotype was seen only a few times. The gene calls are TRBV28 and TRBJ2-7; possibly TRBD1 for D (5 bases). CDR1 is MDHEN, CDR2 SYDVKM, per germline. The V gene lost 2 bases and the J gene lost 4 bases, with 9 bases spanning the gap. The CDR3 is 13 residues long. CDR3 nucleotides: TGTGCCAGCAGTTTAAGACAGCCGTACGAGCAGTACTTC. Its protein product is CASSLRQPYEQYF.

The gene calls are TRBV7-9 and TRBJ2-5, with D tentatively TRBD1 or TRBD2 (5 bases each). The CDR3 runs to 14 residues. Germline CDR1 reads SEHNR; CDR2 reads FQNEAQ (reference sequence). The ends were cut back, 2 bases at V and 5 bases at J, with 12 bases in the middle. The CDR3 here is CASSLYGTGETQYF. CDR3 DNA sequence: TGTGCCAGCAGCTTATACGGGACGGGTGAGACCCAGTACTTC.

This chain connects TRBV11-3 to TRBJ2-1, with 8 bases that match TRBD1. Germline assignment: CDR1 SGHNT and CDR2 YENEEA. CDR3 length equals 15 residues. V lost 5 bases to trimming and J lost 7 bases; unmatched junction nucleotides: 10. CDR3 loop: CASSLGQGGGNEQFF. The CDR3 region has the DNA TGTGCCAGCAGCCTCGGACAGGGTGGTGGGAATGAGCAGTTCTTC. The full variable domain, rest sourced from reference TRBV11-3 and TRBJ2-1, is EAGVVQSPRYKIIEKKQPVAFWCNPISGHNTLYWYLQNLGQGPELLIRYENEEAVDDSQLPKDRFSAERLKGVDSTLKIQPAELGDSAVYLCASSLGQGGGNEQFFGPGTRLTVL.

This clonotype was counted only a few times. V is TRBV7-9 and J is TRBJ2-1, with TRBD2 matching over 10 bases. Germline CDR1 SEHNR, CDR2 FQNEAQ (reference sequence). Trimming took 5 bases from V and 4 from J; bases not matched to a gene: 8. This CDR3 has 16 residues. CDR3 sequence: CASSPGLAETYNEQFF. For the CDR3, the DNA is TGTGCCAGCAGCCCCGGACTAGCGGAGACGTACAATGAGCAGTTCTTC.

This chain connects TRBV28 to TRBJ2-2; tentative D call: TRBD1 (6 bases). Germline V gene lookup returns CDR1 MDHEN and CDR2 SYDVKM. V was pared by 6 bases and J by 7 bases, with 9 bases between. This CDR3 is built from 12 residues. The CDR3: CASRPGVGELFF. The CDR3 DNA follows: TGTGCCAGCAGGCCAGGGGTCGGGGAGCTGTTTTTT.

The chain employs TRBV20-1 and TRBJ2-5; D remains unclear. The CDR3 contains 12 residues. CDR1 is DFQATT and CDR2 is SNEGSKA in the germline V gene (reference sequence). Trimming removed 5 bases from V and 3 bases from J, with 10 bases in between. CDR3: CSAEPPKETQYF. CDR3 nucleotide sequence: TGCAGTGCTGAGCCCCCAAAAGAGACCCAGTACTTC.

The V gene is TRBV2, the J gene TRBJ2-7; D ambiguous. Trimming shortened V by 8 bases and J by 3 bases, and 8 bases separated the two germline ends. The V gene's germline CDR1 is SNHLY and CDR2 FYNNEI. The CDR3 consists of 11 residues. CDR3 DNA: TGTGCCAGCCGACTGAGCTACGAGCAGTACTTC. Protein sequence: CASRLSYEQYF.

This clonotype has a handful of counts. The V gene is TRBV7-2, the J gene TRBJ2-7; the D is unclear. V was trimmed by 1 base and J by 3 bases, leaving 7 bases between them. The CDR3 runs to 13 residues. Germline CDR1 and CDR2: SGHTA and FQGNSA. In nucleotides, the CDR3 is TGTGCCAGCAGCTTAGGGCAGGACTACGAGCAGTACTTC. Amino acid sequence: CASSLGQDYEQYF.